This entry is about one T cell receptor beta chain. Its target is not known. These data come from a study of cytomegalovirus exposure and HLA in healthy donors. The study, taken as a whole, reports: The authors enumerated 150 to 200 TCR beta chains as linked to cytomegalovirus.

The donors were part of the validation cohort of 120 or so subjects. That cohort was separate from the first cohort, which comprised about 670 subjects. Assay used: immunoSEQ multiplex PCR; TCRdb lists only in-frame clones, some missing. Found here are roughly 56,000 clones, roughly nine tenths of them singletons; the top ten hold more than 14%. The length of the CDR3 is 13 residues. Germline CDR1 reads SGHAT; CDR2 reads FQNNGV. V was shortened by 4 bases and J by 3 bases, with 9 bases between the two germline ends. This clonotype was sampled from a woman aged 18-29 years in good health and CMV-seronegative. Sequencing was carried out using PBMCs. The chain joins TRBV11-2 to TRBJ1-2; perhaps TRBD1 as D (5 bases). The CDR3 protein is CASSYSTDYGYTF. The CDR3 DNA reads TGTGCCAGCAGCTACTCGACAGACTATGGCTACACCTTC.